The rows below give T cell receptor beta chains drawn from one sample of a study of T-cell reconstitution after alpha-beta-depleted transplantation in children. A single record per CDR3 protein comes from TCRdb applying MiXCR to the PCR reads. Of 250,000 to 400,000 distinct CDR3 sequences in the sample, around 25% are singletons; the top ten hold 11%. The specimen was PBMCs, mostly from graft donor cells, collected 180 days after TCRalphabeta/CD19-depleted stem cell transplant. These receptors were taken from a male patient younger than 18 who had a stem cell transplant for acute lymphoblastic leukemia, so the T cells may come from the graft donor. Both conserved end residues are part of each CDR3. The order of the fields is V gene, clone size, CDR3 protein. Clone size is given for some rows only: seen once, a few or many times, or a class if the clone is expanded.

TRBV4-1,-,CASSQDITGRIYGYTF
TRBV20-1,-,CSARRDRVPYGHTF
TRBV29-1,-,CSVSNRGNRYEQYF
TRBV7-3,few,CASPVVGTSGRAFFLGTGELFF
TRBV6-5,-,CASSYGVLNEQFF
TRBV7-2,-,CASSFAGLNYEQYF
TRBV4-1,-,CASRKRNTGELFF
TRBV2,-,CASGSGSGYKDTQYF
TRBV5-1,-,CASSDGPYGYTF
TRBV7-3,-,CASSLGVTTDTQYF
TRBV5-1,few,CASSFLAGVVTDTQYF
TRBV27,few,CASSLSAPGLGGRIQYF
TRBV12-3/TRBV12-4,-,CASSFLGSYNSPLHF
TRBV4-2,-,CASSLFQGNTEAFF
TRBV27,-,CASSSPGLAVLNTGELFF
TRBV5-1,many,CASSSQGADSTEAFF
TRBV12-3/TRBV12-4,-,CASSLTGIYGYTF
TRBV7-9,-,CASSLRGQFEAFF
TRBV11-1,-,CASSLGPSGRPRTGELFF
TRBV11-2,-,CASSPGLAGGWANTGELFF
TRBV20-1,few,CSAKSYSNQPQHF
TRBV20-1,few,CSANRFLAKNIQYF
TRBV20-1,many,CSALQGGNSNQPQHF
TRBV7-3,few,CASSHRFGTGAIQYF
TRBV29-1,-,CSVASHRINEQFF
TRBV20-1,once,CSARGLAVSYEQYF
TRBV5-5,few,CASLQGGTYEQYF
TRBV29-1,-,CSVGGVGTEAFF
TRBV6-1,-,CASSGLGGAADTQYF
TRBV19,-,CASSRQWQGYTF
TRBV28,-,CASSLGPTTDTQYF
TRBV5-6,few,CASSGGITDTQYF
TRBV12-3/TRBV12-4,few,CASTLWSQETQYF
TRBV20-1,-,CSARGGGSYNSPLHF
TRBV12-3/TRBV12-4,-,CASSLDRRREQYF
TRBV20-1,-,CSARVGGRSLSYEQYF
TRBV7-2,-,CASSPRPRTGWGNTIYF
TRBV3-1,-,CASSPAPGASYEQYF